A selection of T cell receptor beta chains follows, all from one sample in a study of T-cell memory formation after mild COVID-19. TCRdb independently ran MiXCR on the 5' RACE reads; one entry per CDR3 protein. The sample holds 500,000 to 600,000 distinct CDR3 sequences, about a sixth seen once. Sequencing was done on a sample of PBMCs or a T cell subset sorted from them (not recorded which). The receptors originated from an adult woman who had mild COVID-19 (a few samples of this study predate the infection). Cell type and time point are not known. Both conserved end residues are part of each CDR3. D genes are given only for firm matches. Expanded clones are given a class, and other clones once, few, many or no size at all.

V gene	J gene	clone size	D gene	CDR3 protein	CDR3 DNA
TRBV20-1	TRBJ2-7	many	TRBD2	CSALAGGTYEQYF	TGCAGTGCTCTAGCGGGGGGAACCTACGAGCAGTACTTC
TRBV11-3	TRBJ2-1	few	TRBD2	CASSRGSGGAYDEQFF	TGTGCCAGCAGCCGTGGTAGCGGGGGGGCCTATGATGAGCAGTTCTTC
TRBV4-1	TRBJ2-5	few	NA	CASSHGLFQETQYF	TGCGCCAGCAGCCACGGACTATTCCAAGAGACCCAGTACTTC
TRBV4-1	TRBJ1-1	NA	TRBD1	CASSPQGQGWVTEAFF	TGCGCCAGCAGCCCCCAAGGACAGGGATGGGTCACTGAAGCTTTCTTT
TRBV13	TRBJ2-3	NA	TRBD2	CASSFRTSPGPRFTDTQYF	TGTGCCAGCAGCTTTAGGACTAGCCCAGGGCCACGGTTCACAGATACGCAGTATTTT
TRBV7-7	TRBJ2-2	few	NA	CASSYRVIGTQDTGELFF	TGTGCCAGCAGCTACAGGGTTATCGGGACCCAGGACACCGGGGAGCTGTTTTTT
TRBV6-5	TRBJ2-4	few	NA	CASSLTGRNIQYF	TGTGCCAGCAGCCTGACAGGGAGGAACATTCAGTACTTC
TRBV7-3	TRBJ2-5	NA	TRBD1	CASSSSYMGQLQETQYF	TGTGCCAGCAGCTCCTCTTACATGGGACAGCTCCAAGAGACCCAGTACTTC
TRBV12-3/TRBV12-4	TRBJ2-5	NA	TRBD1	CASSLDRGFMQETQYF	TGTGCCAGCAGCCTGGACAGGGGTTTTATGCAAGAGACCCAGTACTTC
TRBV11-3	TRBJ2-3	NA	NA	CASSSVLGASTDTQYF	TGTGCCAGCAGCTCCGTCCTGGGGGCCAGCACAGATACGCAGTATTTT
TRBV12-5	TRBJ2-1	NA	NA	CASGSTGRGWGNEQFF	TGTGCTAGTGGTTCCACCGGGCGGGGTTGGGGCAATGAGCAGTTCTTC
TRBV9	TRBJ2-1	NA	NA	CASSVGATNEQFF	TGTGCCAGCAGCGTAGGGGCCACCAATGAGCAGTTCTTC
TRBV4-1	TRBJ2-2	few	NA	CASSQDLASGELFF	TGCGCCAGCAGCCAAGATTTGGCTTCCGGGGAGCTGTTTTTT
TRBV5-6	TRBJ2-3	NA	NA	CASSSLSPDTQYF	TGTGCCAGCAGCTCCCTTTCGCCCGATACGCAGTATTTT
TRBV10-3	TRBJ2-3	few	TRBD1	CAISVSLGQGEYTQYF	TGTGCCATCAGTGTATCGTTGGGACAGGGGGAATATACGCAGTATTTT
TRBV14	TRBJ2-3	few	NA	CASSQVTGPTDTQYF	TGTGCCAGCAGCCAAGTAACGGGGCCTACAGATACGCAGTATTTT
TRBV7-2	TRBJ2-1	few	NA	CASSPKGAREQFF	TGTGCCAGCAGCCCGAAGGGAGCGCGTGAGCAGTTCTTC
TRBV29-1	TRBJ2-1	NA	NA	CSVRVPSYNEQFF	TGCAGCGTGAGGGTTCCCTCCTACAATGAGCAGTTCTTC
TRBV20-1	TRBJ2-1	NA	TRBD2	CSARDFQGLAGVDEQFF	TGCAGTGCTAGAGATTTCCAAGGACTAGCGGGAGTCGATGAGCAGTTCTTC
TRBV10-3	TRBJ2-7	few	TRBD1	CASESTGGTYEQYF	TGTGCCAGCGAAAGCACAGGGGGTACCTACGAGCAGTACTTC
TRBV5-1	TRBJ2-5	NA	NA	CASSSGRVLQETQYF	TGCGCCAGCAGCTCGGGACGGGTACTCCAAGAGACCCAGTACTTC
TRBV11-3	TRBJ2-1	few	TRBD2	CASSHRLAGNNEQFF	TGTGCCAGCAGTCATAGACTAGCGGGGAACAATGAGCAGTTCTTC